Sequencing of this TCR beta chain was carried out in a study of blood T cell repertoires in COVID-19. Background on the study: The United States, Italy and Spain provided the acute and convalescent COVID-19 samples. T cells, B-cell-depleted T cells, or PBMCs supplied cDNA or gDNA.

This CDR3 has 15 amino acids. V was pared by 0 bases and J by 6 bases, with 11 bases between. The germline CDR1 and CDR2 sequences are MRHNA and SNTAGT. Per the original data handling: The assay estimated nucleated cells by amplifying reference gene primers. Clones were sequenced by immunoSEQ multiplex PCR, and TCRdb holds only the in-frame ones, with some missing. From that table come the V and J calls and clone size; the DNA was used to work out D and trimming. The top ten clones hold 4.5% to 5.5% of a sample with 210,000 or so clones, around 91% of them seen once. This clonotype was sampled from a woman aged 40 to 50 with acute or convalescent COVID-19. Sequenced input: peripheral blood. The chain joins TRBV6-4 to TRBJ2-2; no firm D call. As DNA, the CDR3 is TGTGCCAGCAGTGACTCTGAGTCGTCGGCCGGGGAGCTGTTTTTT. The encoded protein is CASSDSESSAGELFF.